Following are 19 T cell receptor beta chains from one sample sequenced in a study of blood T cells in healthy people across ages. Primed by a sample-barcoded 5' primer and a J-beta primer mix, a second PCR proceeded for about 7 to 12 cycles. TCRdb used MiXCR to reprocess the 5' RACE reads, holding one entry per CDR3 protein. The sample yields more than 700,000 distinct CDR3 sequences, 46% seen once. Sequencing used blood. The receptors come from an elderly man in good health.

A few counts support this clonotype. This rearrangement joins TRBV28 to TRBJ1-2, with 9 bases matching TRBD1. The V and J ends lost 2 bases and 1 base, in that order; junction bases with no gene match: 5. The CDR3 is 16 residues long. Germline assignment: CDR1 MDHEN and CDR2 SYDVKM. The CDR3, as DNA: TGTGCCAGCAGTTTAGATACGGGACAGGGTAACTATGGCTACACCTTC. Encoded protein: CASSLDTGQGNYGYTF.

This clonotype was recorded a few times. This chain joins TRBV20-1 and TRBJ2-3; D is ambiguous. This CDR3 has 13 amino acids. Germline V lookup: CDR1 DFQATT, CDR2 SNEGSKA (reference sequence). V dropped 5 bases and J dropped 4 bases, with 13 bases sitting between them. The CDR3 nucleotides read TGCAGTGCTGTGCGGCCTGCGGCAGATACGCAGTATTTT. Residues: CSAVRPAADTQYF.

A note on this clonotype: An end of the junction differs from the germline gene, which may be a read error. This rearrangement joins TRBV7-9 to TRBJ1-4; D not certain. The CDR3 runs 14 residues. The germline V gene has CDR1 SEHNR and CDR2 FQNEAQ (reference sequence). In nucleotides, the CDR3 is TGTGCCAGCAGCTTATCTACAACTGGGGAAAGACTGTTTTTT. Translating gives CASSLSTTGERLFF. Together with reference TRBV7-9 and TRBJ1-4, the CDR3 gives the full variable domain: DTGVSQNPRHKITKRGQNVTFRCDPISEHNRLYWYRQTLGQGPEFLTYFQNEAQLEKSRLLSDRFSAERPKGSFSTLEIQRTEQGDSAMYLCASSLSTTGERLFFGSGTQLSVL.

In regard to this clonotype: This could be a read error, since a much larger clone is one nucleotide away. This chain connects TRBV20-1 to TRBJ2-1, with 7 bases that match TRBD1. Germline V lookup: CDR1 DFQATT, CDR2 SNEGSKA (reference sequence). CDR3 length: 15 residues. The V segment lost 4 bases and the J segment 3 bases; nucleotides outside the gene matches: 9. The CDR3: CSATVPGQLYNEQFF. CDR3 nucleotides: TGCAGTGCTACTGTTCCGGGACAGCTCTACAATGAGCAGTTCTTC.

Here the CDR3 reads CASSVGDPRGYGYTF. The CDR3 nucleotides are TGTGCCAGCAGCGTAGGAGACCCTCGGGGCTATGGCTACACCTTC. J is TRBJ1-2 and V is TRBV9; D ambiguous. This CDR3 has 15 residues. Per the germline V gene, CDR1 is SGDLS and CDR2 is YYNGEE. V was cut by 0 bases and J by 4 bases, with 13 bases left in between.

This clonotype was observed a few times. The rearrangement uses TRBV30 and TRBJ1-2; tentatively, D is TRBD1 (6 bases). Germline V gene data show CDR1 as GTSNPN and CDR2 as SVGIG (reference sequence). Deletions cut 4 bases from V and 5 bases from J, with 8 bases between. CDR3 length: 11 amino acids. The CDR3 spells CAWIQGYGYTF. Here the CDR3 DNA reads TGTGCCTGGATACAGGGTTATGGCTACACCTTC.

The chain couples TRBV20-1 to TRBJ1-2; D gene unclear. The V gene's germline CDR1 is DFQATT and CDR2 SNEGSKA (reference sequence). V shed 6 bases and J shed 8 bases, with 7 bases lying between them. This CDR3 spans 9 amino acids. This CDR3 is CSATTGYTF. CDR3 nucleotide sequence: TGCAGTGCCACGACCGGCTACACCTTC.

There are a few counts of this clonotype. CDR3 sequence reads: CATSTDRGLGELFF. CDR3 sequence (DNA): TGTGCCACCAGCACCGACAGGGGGTTAGGGGAGCTGTTTTTT. The chain recombines TRBV15 with TRBJ2-2; 9 nucleotides agree with TRBD1. CDR3 length: 14 amino acids. Trimming removed 4 bases from V and 8 bases from J; junction bases left unmatched: 5. Germline CDR1 is LNHNV and CDR2 is YYDKDF (reference sequence).

The table lists this clonotype with many counts. The chain carries TRBV5-1 and TRBJ2-1, with 15 bases that match TRBD2. This CDR3 comprises 16 residues. V lost 4 bases and J lost 9; bases outside the gene matches: 8. Germline V gene sequence: CDR1 SGHRS, CDR2 YFSETQ. The CDR3, as DNA: TGCGCCAGCAGCCCTGGACTAGCGGGAGGGCCAGGTGAGCAGTTCTTC. Protein sequence: CASSPGLAGGPGEQFF.

This clonotype was seen a few times. The chain recombines TRBV5-1 with TRBJ2-2, with 8 bases fitting TRBD2. Trimming took 0 bases from V and 6 from J; bases not matched to a gene: 1. Germline CDR1 is SGHRS and CDR2 is YFSETQ. The CDR3 sequence is 14 residues long. The CDR3 nucleotides read TGCGCCAGCAGCTTGGAACTAGCGGCCGGGGAGCTGTTTTTT. Encoded protein: CASSLELAAGELFF.

This chain links TRBV20-1 with TRBJ2-1, with D possibly TRBD1 on 5 matching bases. The CDR3 extends over 13 amino acids. Germline V gene data show CDR1 as DFQATT and CDR2 as SNEGSKA (reference sequence). V shed 1 base and J shed 5 bases, with 9 bases lying between them. In DNA form, the CDR3 reads TGCAGTGCTAGAGGGGGCCTCCACAATGAGCAGTTCTTC. Protein product: CSARGGLHNEQFF.

This clonotype was observed once. The rearrangement joins TRBV20-1 to TRBJ2-7; 8 bases match TRBD1. CDR3 length equals 17 residues. V lost 0 bases to trimming and J lost 1 base; unmatched junction nucleotides: 11. The germline CDR1 and CDR2 sequences are DFQATT and SNEGSKA (reference sequence). This CDR3 is CSARDGGGTGGSYEQYF. The CDR3, as DNA: TGCAGTGCTAGAGATGGAGGAGGAACAGGGGGATCCTACGAGCAGTACTTC.

Worth noting for this clonotype: This sequence may be a read error, since a much larger clone differs from it by one base. The chain combines TRBV20-1 with TRBJ2-7, with 8 bases aligning to TRBD2. This CDR3 contains 14 residues. Germline V gives CDR1 DFQATT, CDR2 SNEGSKA (reference sequence). V was pared by 6 bases and J by 7 bases, with 14 bases of the junction left unmatched. The CDR3 DNA is TGCAGTGCCCAAGGGACTAGATTCTACAATGAGCAGTACTTC. It specifies CSAQGTRFYNEQYF.

In its sample, this clonotype was seen a few times. The chain couples TRBV5-4 to TRBJ2-5; D is undetermined. The germline V and J ends were trimmed by 1 base and 2 bases, with 15 bases remaining between them. The CDR3 length is 16 residues. Germline V gene sequence: CDR1 SGHNT, CDR2 YYREEE (reference sequence). The CDR3 region has the DNA TGTGCCAGCAGCTTGTTCATACGGGCATCGCAAGAGACCCAGTACTTC. Protein: CASSLFIRASQETQYF.

This chain joins TRBV7-6 and TRBJ2-1, with 14 bases lining up with TRBD2. The tail of the sequence fits TRBJ2-7 better, so the J call may be wrong. Germline CDR1 reads SGHVS; CDR2 reads FNYEAQ. This CDR3 region has 17 residues. CDR3 residues: CASSRGTSGSIYNEQYF. The CDR3 nucleotides are TGTGCCAGCAGCCGGGGGACTAGCGGGAGTATCTACAATGAGCAGTACTTC.

The chain has TRBV20-1 and TRBJ2-1; TRBD2 matches 7 bases. V shed 0 bases and J 2 bases; nucleotides not matched to a gene: 4. Germline CDR1 is DFQATT and CDR2 is SNEGSKA (reference sequence). The CDR3 is 15 amino acids. The CDR3 protein is CSARDAGDAYNEQFF. CDR3 sequence (DNA): TGCAGTGCTAGAGATGCGGGGGACGCCTACAATGAGCAGTTCTTC.

V gene TRBV12-3 or TRBV12-4 combines with J gene TRBJ2-3; 9 nucleotides match TRBD1. The CDR3 is 15 residues long. V dropped 6 bases and J dropped 0; count of bases not matched to a gene: 4. CDR3 nucleotides: TGTGCCAGCAGGTGGACAGGGGCTAGCACAGATACGCAGTATTTT. This encodes CASRWTGASTDTQYF.

On this clonotype: At one of its ends the junction is not consistent with the germline gene, which may arise from a read error. The chain recombines TRBV30 with TRBJ2-1; D remains ambiguous. This CDR3 region has 13 residues. CDR1 GTSNPN and CDR2 SVGIG come from the germline V gene (reference sequence). This CDR3 is CAWSVFSVYEQVF. CDR3 nucleotide sequence: TGTGCCTGGAGTGTCTTCTCGGTCTATGAGCAGGTCTTC.

The rearrangement joins TRBV14 to TRBJ1-1, with TRBD1 matching over 9 bases. The V gene end was trimmed by 4 bases and the J gene end by 4 bases; junction bases not matched to a gene: 7. The germline gives CDR1 SGHDN, CDR2 FVKESK. The CDR3 spans 15 residues. CDR3 loop: CASSRKTGGGTEAFF. The CDR3 region has the DNA TGTGCCAGCAGCCGTAAAACAGGGGGCGGCACTGAAGCTTTCTTT.